This TCR beta chain was sequenced during a study of cytomegalovirus exposure and HLA in healthy donors. Study outcomes and limitations: Because they were indistinguishable, some V segments, including TRBV6-2 and TRBV6-3, were excluded.

A word on this clone: Its specificity is unknown.

Use of 60 Vbeta and 13 Jbeta primers characterized the PCR. TCRdb's copy holds only in-frame clones and misses some; the assay was immunoSEQ multiplex PCR. The repertoire has about 130,000 clones, 75% to 85% of them found once; the top ten carry just over 2.5%. The CDR3 spans 15 residues. Trimming took 4 bases from V and 5 from J; bases not matched to a gene: 6. Germline CDR1 SGHRS, CDR2 YFSETQ. This TCR was sampled from a young man in good health and CMV-seronegative. Sequenced: PBMCs. The gene calls are TRBV5-1 and TRBJ2-2; 9 positions agree with TRBD2. CDR3 bases: TGCGCCAGCAGCAGACCGGGACTAGCTACCGGGGAGCTGTTTTTT. The encoded protein is CASSRPGLATGELFF.